The clone carrying this T cell receptor beta chain was counted many times. Its antigen is as yet unknown. The source of the sample is a study of regulatory T cells in long-lasting Graves disease. The CDR3 has 12 amino acids. Germline-derived CDR1 and CDR2 are SEHNR and FQNEAQ (reference sequence). V shed 7 bases, J shed 10 bases, and the junction held 6 bases outside the gene matches. Study conclusions and caveats: Among the persistent patients, 2,500 to 3,000 public clonotypes were shared, more than the roughly 970 shared among new patients. Newly diagnosed Graves' patients exceeded persistent ones in TCR diversity.

Time point: persistent/refractory GD, antithyroid drugs over 5 years with positive TRAb. PBMC-extracted RNA yielded the TCR library. Arm-PCR of CDR3 regions with iRepertoire HTBI primers generated TCR beta libraries. TCRdb reprocessed the multiplex PCR reads via MiXCR and lists one record per CDR3 protein. The sample consists of 310,000 or so distinct CDR3 sequences, roughly a fifth of them appearing once. Sample: peripheral blood mononuclear cells (PBMCs), taken when the disease was refractory, from a patient treated with antithyroid drugs. The chain uses TRBV7-9 and TRBJ1-1, with 10 bases matching TRBD1. This TCR was recovered from a female donor with Graves disease. In DNA form, the CDR3 reads TGTGCCAGCACCCGGGACAGGGGACCAGCTTTCTTT. This translates into CASTRDRGPAFF.